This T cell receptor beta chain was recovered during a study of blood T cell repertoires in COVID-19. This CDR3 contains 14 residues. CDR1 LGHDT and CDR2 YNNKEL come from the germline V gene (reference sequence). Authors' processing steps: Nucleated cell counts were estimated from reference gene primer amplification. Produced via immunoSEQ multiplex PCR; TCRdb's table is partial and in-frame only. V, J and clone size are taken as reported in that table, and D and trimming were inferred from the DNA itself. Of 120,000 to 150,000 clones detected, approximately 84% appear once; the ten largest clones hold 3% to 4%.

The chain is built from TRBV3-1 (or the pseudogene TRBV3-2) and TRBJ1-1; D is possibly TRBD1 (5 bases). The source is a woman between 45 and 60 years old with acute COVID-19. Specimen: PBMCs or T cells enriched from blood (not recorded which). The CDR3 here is CAVFRRGPRTEAFF. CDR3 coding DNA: TGTGCAGTCTTCAGGAGGGGCCCTCGTACTGAAGCTTTCTTT.